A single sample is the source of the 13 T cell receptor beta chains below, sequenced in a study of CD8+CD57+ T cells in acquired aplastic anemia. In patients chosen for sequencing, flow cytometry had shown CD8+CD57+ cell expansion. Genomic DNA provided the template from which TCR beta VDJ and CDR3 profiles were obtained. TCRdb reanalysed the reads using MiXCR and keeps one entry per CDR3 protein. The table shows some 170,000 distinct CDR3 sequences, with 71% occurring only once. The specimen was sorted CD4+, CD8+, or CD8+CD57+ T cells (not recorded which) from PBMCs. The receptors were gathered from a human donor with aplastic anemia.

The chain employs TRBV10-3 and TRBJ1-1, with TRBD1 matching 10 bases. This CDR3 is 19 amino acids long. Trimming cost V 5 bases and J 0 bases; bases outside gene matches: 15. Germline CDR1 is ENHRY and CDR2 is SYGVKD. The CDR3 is CAISLPSRQGAYMNTEAFF. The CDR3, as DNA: TGTGCCATCAGTCTGCCATCCCGACAGGGGGCCTACATGAACACTGAAGCTTTCTTT.

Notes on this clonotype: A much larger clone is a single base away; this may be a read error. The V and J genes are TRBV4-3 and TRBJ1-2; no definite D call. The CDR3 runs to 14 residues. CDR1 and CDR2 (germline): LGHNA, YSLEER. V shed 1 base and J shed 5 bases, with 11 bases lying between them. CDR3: CASSQGRSLYGYTF. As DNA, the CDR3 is TGCGCCAGCAGCCAAGGCCGCAGTCTATATGGCTACACCTTC.

CDR3 loop: CASKIGRGHVGYGYTF. DNA of the CDR3: TGTGCCAGCAAGATCGGCAGGGGGCATGTTGGCTATGGCTACACCTTC. The gene calls are TRBV6-5 and TRBJ1-2; TRBD1 aligns across 8 bases. Germline assignment: CDR1 MNHEY and CDR2 SVGAGI. V trimming: 7 bases; J trimming: 4 bases; junction bases outside the gene matches: 14. CDR3 length equals 16 residues.

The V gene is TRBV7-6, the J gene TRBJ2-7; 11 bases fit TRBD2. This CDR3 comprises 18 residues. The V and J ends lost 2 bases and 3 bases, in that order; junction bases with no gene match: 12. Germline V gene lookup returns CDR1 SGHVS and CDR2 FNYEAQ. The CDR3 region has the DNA TGTGCCAGCAGCTTAAATGTCCCCCGCGGGACTAGCGGCTACGAGCAGTACTTC. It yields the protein CASSLNVPRGTSGYEQYF.

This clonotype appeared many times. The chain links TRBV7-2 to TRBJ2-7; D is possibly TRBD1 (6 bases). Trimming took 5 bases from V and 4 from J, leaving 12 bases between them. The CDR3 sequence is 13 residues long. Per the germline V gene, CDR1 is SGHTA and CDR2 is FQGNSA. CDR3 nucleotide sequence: TGTGCCAGCAGCGGGACACTCTCTTACGAGCAGTACGTC. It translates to CASSGTLSYEQYV.

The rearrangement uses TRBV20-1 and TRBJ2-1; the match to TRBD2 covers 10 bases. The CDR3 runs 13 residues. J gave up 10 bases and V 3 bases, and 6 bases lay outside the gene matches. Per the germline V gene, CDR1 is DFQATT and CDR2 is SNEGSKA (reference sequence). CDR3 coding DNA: TGCAGTGCTAGGTTAGCGGGAGGACAAGAGCAGTTCTTC. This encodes CSARLAGGQEQFF.

CDR3 sequence reads: CASSDPTGRADEQYV. DNA of the CDR3: TGTGCCAGCAGTGACCCGACAGGGAGGGCCGACGAGCAGTACGTC. V and J are TRBV2 and TRBJ2-7; D is perhaps TRBD1 or TRBD2 (7 bases each). Trimming took 3 bases from V and 5 from J, leaving 17 bases between them. The CDR3 consists of 15 residues. In germline, CDR1 is SNHLY, CDR2 FYNNEI.

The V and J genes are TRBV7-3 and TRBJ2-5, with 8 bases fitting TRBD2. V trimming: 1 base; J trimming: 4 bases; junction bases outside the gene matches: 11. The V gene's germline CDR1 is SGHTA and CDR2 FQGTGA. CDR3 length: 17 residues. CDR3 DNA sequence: TGTGCCAGCAGCTTAATGGGGGCGGGAGGTTCGGGAGAGACCCAGTACTTC. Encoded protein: CASSLMGAGGSGETQYF.

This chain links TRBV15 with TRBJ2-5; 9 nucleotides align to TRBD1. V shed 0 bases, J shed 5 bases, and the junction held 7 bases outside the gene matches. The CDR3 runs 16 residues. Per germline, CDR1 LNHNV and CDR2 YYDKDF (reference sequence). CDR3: CATSRDRDRVAETQYF. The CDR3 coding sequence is TGTGCCACCAGCAGAGATAGGGACAGGGTTGCCGAGACCCAGTACTTC.

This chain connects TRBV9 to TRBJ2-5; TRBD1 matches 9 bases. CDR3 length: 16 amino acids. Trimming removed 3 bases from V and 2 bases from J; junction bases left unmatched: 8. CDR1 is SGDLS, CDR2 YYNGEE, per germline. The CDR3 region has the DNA TGTGCCAGCAGCGCCTGGGACAGGGTAGGGCAAGAGACCCAGTACTTC. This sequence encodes CASSAWDRVGQETQYF.

CDR3 in amino acids: CATSELGQGADGELFF. The CDR3 DNA reads as TGTGCCACCAGTGAGTTGGGACAGGGGGCGGACGGGGAGCTGTTTTTT. The chain employs TRBV24-1 and TRBJ2-2, with 12 bases matching TRBD1. V shed 4 bases, J shed 7 bases, and the junction held 6 bases outside the gene matches. This CDR3 region has 16 residues. Germline V gene lookup returns CDR1 KGHDR and CDR2 SFDVKD.

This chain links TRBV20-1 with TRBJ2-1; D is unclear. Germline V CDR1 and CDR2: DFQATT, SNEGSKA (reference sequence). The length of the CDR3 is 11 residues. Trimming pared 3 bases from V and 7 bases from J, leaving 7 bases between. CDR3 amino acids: CSARLWNEQFF. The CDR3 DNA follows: TGCAGTGCTAGGCTGTGGAATGAGCAGTTCTTC.

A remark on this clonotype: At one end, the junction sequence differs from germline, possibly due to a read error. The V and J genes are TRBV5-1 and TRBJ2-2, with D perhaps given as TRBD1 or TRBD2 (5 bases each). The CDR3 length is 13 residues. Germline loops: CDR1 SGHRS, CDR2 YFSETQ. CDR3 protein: CASSTSRDGELVF. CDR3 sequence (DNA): TGCGCCAGCAGTACGAGCAGGGACGGGGAGCTGGTTTTT.